These 21 T cell receptor beta chains originate from one sample sequenced in a study of T cell changes during pregnancy in multiple sclerosis. Sequencing used immunoSEQ multiplex PCR; TCRdb keeps in-frame clones, though not all of them. The profile shows 40,000 to 45,000 clones, approximately 94% of them singletons. Sequencing was performed on peripheral blood, taken in the third trimester of pregnancy. These receptors all come from a female donor with multiple sclerosis, enrolled in a pregnancy study.

As DNA, the CDR3 is TGCGCCAGCAGCTCGGAAGGACACAGGGGTGAAAAACTGTTTTTT. Its translation is CASSSEGHRGEKLFF. The chain recombines TRBV5-1 with TRBJ1-4; 7 bases are a match to TRBD1. The CDR3 covers 15 residues. Trimming cost V 3 bases and J 7 bases; bases outside gene matches: 9. CDR1 is SGHRS, CDR2 YFSETQ, per germline.

The chain joins TRBV25-1 to TRBJ2-2; 8 nucleotides match TRBD1. J was trimmed by 4 bases and V by 3 bases; bases with no gene match: 7. The CDR3 loop spans 16 amino acids. Germline V gene data show CDR1 as MGHDK and CDR2 as SYGVNS. The CDR3 spells CASSEWTGTRTGELFF. In DNA form, the CDR3 reads TGTGCCAGCAGTGAGTGGACAGGGACCCGCACCGGGGAGCTGTTTTTT. Complete variable domain (other parts from reference TRBV25-1 and TRBJ2-2): EADIYQTPRYLVIGTGKKITLECSQTMGHDKMYWYQQDPGMELHLIHYSYGVNSTEKGDLSSESTVSRIRTEHFPLTLESARPSHTSQYLCASSEWTGTRTGELFFGEGSRLTVL.

The rearrangement uses TRBV2 and TRBJ1-6; 7 bases match TRBD1. The CDR3 is 16 amino acids. Germline CDR1 reads SNHLY; CDR2 reads FYNNEI. The V and J ends lost 6 bases and 5 bases, in that order; junction bases with no gene match: 10. This CDR3 is CASSRDRAGDNSPLHF. The CDR3 DNA reads TGTGCCAGCAGCCGCGACAGGGCCGGGGATAATTCACCCCTCCACTTT.

The V call is TRBV19, the J call TRBJ1-5; 10 nucleotides line up with TRBD1. The ends lost 9 bases at V and 7 bases at J; junction bases unmatched: 6. Germline-derived CDR1 and CDR2 are LNHDA and SQIVND (reference sequence). CDR3 length: 13 amino acids. This CDR3 reads CASRDRGDQPQHF. CDR3 nucleotides: TGTGCCAGCAGGGACAGGGGTGACCAGCCCCAGCATTTT.

The chain is built from TRBV5-4 and TRBJ1-2; 8 bases align to TRBD1. Trimming removed 2 bases from V and 4 bases from J; junction bases left unmatched: 7. Germline CDR1 and CDR2: SGHNT and YYREEE (reference sequence). There are 15 residues in the CDR3. In DNA form, the CDR3 reads TGTGCCAGCAGCTTTCAGGGGGCGCAGGTCTATGGCTACACCTTC. Translating gives CASSFQGAQVYGYTF.

The chain links TRBV18 to TRBJ2-3; D uncertain. This CDR3 has 13 residues. The germline gives CDR1 KGHSH, CDR2 LQKENI. V was clipped by 0 bases and J by 3 bases, with 4 bases between them. The CDR3, as DNA: TGTGCCAGCTCACCACCTAGTACAGATACGCAGTATTTT. This codes for CASSPPSTDTQYF.

This sequence joins TRBV30 and TRBJ2-3; 8 bases align to TRBD2. CDR3 length: 14 amino acids. Germline CDR1 is GTSNPN and CDR2 is SVGIG (reference sequence). V trimming: 2 bases; J trimming: 5 bases; junction bases outside the gene matches: 6. The CDR3 loop reads CAWSLAGKRDTQYF. CDR3 sequence (DNA): TGTGCCTGGAGTTTAGCGGGGAAACGAGATACGCAGTATTTT.

The chain joins TRBV6-1 to TRBJ2-1; possibly TRBD1 for D (6 bases). Trimming shortened V by 4 bases and J by 7 bases, and 11 bases separated the two germline ends. Germline V lookup: CDR1 MNHNS, CDR2 SASEGT. The CDR3 covers 13 residues. This CDR3 is CASSVIQGNEQFF. CDR3 bases: TGTGCCAGCAGTGTTATACAGGGTAATGAGCAGTTCTTC.

The genes are TRBV9 and TRBJ2-3; possible D gene TRBD2, 5 bases. The V gene lost 0 bases and the J gene lost 1 base, with 9 bases spanning the gap. The CDR3 extends over 15 amino acids. Germline V gene data show CDR1 as SGDLS and CDR2 as YYNGEE. Here the CDR3 DNA reads TGTGCCAGCAGCGTAGAGGGTAGCGGCACAGATACGCAGTATTTT. Its translation is CASSVEGSGTDTQYF.

The V and J genes are TRBV12-5 and TRBJ2-3; perhaps TRBD2 as D (5 bases). This CDR3 region has 15 residues. Germline V gene data show CDR1 as LGHNT and CDR2 as FRNRAP. Trimming left V 4 bases short and J 0 bases short, with 11 bases between. The CDR3 DNA reads as TGTGCTAGTGGTTCGTCGACTACTAGCACAGATACGCAGTATTTT. Protein: CASGSSTTSTDTQYF.

The J gene is TRBJ2-1, the V gene TRBV27; D unclear. The CDR3 has 14 amino acids. Germline CDR1 and CDR2: MNHEY and SMNVEV (reference sequence). V lost 0 bases and J 3 bases, leaving 6 bases between the germline ends. CDR3 in DNA: TGTGCCAGCAGTTTATCGAGCGTCTACAATGAGCAGTTCTTC. The encoded protein is CASSLSSVYNEQFF.

The rearrangement uses TRBV6-5 and TRBJ2-2, with a tentative D call TRBD2 (5 bases). The CDR3 runs 13 residues. The V end lost 8 bases, the J end lost 3 bases, and 10 bases lay between the germline ends. Germline V gives CDR1 MNHEY, CDR2 SVGAGI. The CDR3 DNA follows: TGTGCCAGCCTTCAGCGGTACACCGGGGAGCTGTTTTTT. The encoded protein is CASLQRYTGELFF.

J is TRBJ2-7 and V is TRBV19; 8 positions agree with TRBD2. The germline gives CDR1 LNHDA, CDR2 SQIVND (reference sequence). The CDR3 runs 15 residues. V shed 4 bases and J 2 bases; nucleotides not matched to a gene: 7. The CDR3 reads CASSTGGGGTYEQYF. CDR3 nucleotide sequence: TGTGCCAGTAGTACGGGGGGGGGAGGAACCTACGAGCAGTACTTC.

This chain joins TRBV11-3 and TRBJ2-7, with TRBD1 matching over 12 bases. The CDR3 contains 15 residues. Germline V gene data show CDR1 as SGHNT and CDR2 as YENEEA. V lost 3 bases, J lost 5 bases, and 5 bases stayed unmatched. The CDR3 protein is CASSFEGTGGHEQYF. CDR3 sequence (DNA): TGTGCCAGCAGCTTTGAAGGGACAGGGGGCCACGAGCAGTACTTC.

This sequence joins TRBV9 and TRBJ2-3, with TRBD2 matching 9 bases. The V gene end was trimmed by 4 bases and the J gene end by 1 base; junction bases not matched to a gene: 7. The CDR3 loop spans 16 amino acids. The germline V gene encodes CDR1 SGDLS and CDR2 YYNGEE. In nucleotides, the CDR3 is TGTGCCAGCAGCCCGCTTGAGCGGGGGGGCACAGATACGCAGTATTTT. Protein sequence: CASSPLERGGTDTQYF.

This clone was found once. In DNA, the CDR3 is TGTGCCAGCAATAGATGCCCCACCCGGGGAATGAGCTACTACGAGCAGTACTTC. Protein product: CASNRCPTRGMSYYEQYF. This rearrangement joins TRBV6-4 to TRBJ2-7, with a possible D match to TRBD2 (5 bases). The germline CDR1 and CDR2 sequences are MRHNA and SNTAGT. Trimming pared 7 bases from V and 3 bases from J, leaving 28 bases between. The CDR3 consists of 18 residues.

The gene calls are TRBV14 and TRBJ1-6; 7 bases fit TRBD1. The germline gives CDR1 SGHDN, CDR2 FVKESK. The CDR3 is 19 amino acids. Germline trimming cut 3 bases from V and 5 bases from J; bases unmatched to any gene: 16. Written as DNA, the CDR3 is TGTGCCAGCAGCCAGACCCCGGGACAGAGCAGTATTAATAATTCACCCCTCCACTTT. Translated, it gives CASSQTPGQSSINNSPLHF. Filled out from reference TRBV14 and TRBJ1-6, the complete variable domain reads EAGVTQFPSHSVIEKGQTVTLRCDPISGHDNLYWYRRVMGKEIKFLLHFVKESKQDESGMPNNRFLAERTGGTYSTLKVQPAELEDSGVYFCASSQTPGQSSINNSPLHFGNGTRLTVT.

The J gene is TRBJ2-7, the V gene TRBV19, with a tentative D call TRBD2 (5 bases). This CDR3 region has 13 residues. Between the trimmed V and J ends, which lost 8 bases and 3 bases, there was a span of 14 bases. Germline V lookup: CDR1 LNHDA, CDR2 SQIVND (reference sequence). The CDR3 is CASQADGLYEQYF. The CDR3 nucleotides read TGTGCCAGTCAAGCGGACGGCCTCTACGAGCAGTACTTC.

This clone has only one observation. The rearrangement links TRBV5-1 to TRBJ2-1, with 8 bases fitting TRBD2. The CDR3 has 15 amino acids. Germline V gives CDR1 SGHRS, CDR2 YFSETQ. Unmatched junction bases numbered 6, after V lost 0 bases and J lost 7 bases. The CDR3 DNA reads as TGCGCCAGCAGCTTGGTGGGCGGGAGGAAGAATGAGCAGTTCTTC. This translates into CASSLVGGRKNEQFF.

The chain employs TRBV9 and TRBJ2-1; 11 nucleotides match TRBD2. Germline CDR1 is SGDLS and CDR2 is YYNGEE. There are 19 residues in the CDR3. J lost 4 bases, V lost 1 base, and 13 bases had no gene match. The CDR3 reads CASSVSLAGGLEIYNEQFF. The CDR3 nucleotides are TGTGCCAGCAGCGTAAGCCTAGCGGGAGGCCTAGAGATATACAATGAGCAGTTCTTC.

V is TRBV9 and J is TRBJ2-1; 8 bases map to TRBD2. The CDR3 runs to 17 residues. The germline V gene has CDR1 SGDLS and CDR2 YYNGEE. V shed 0 bases, J shed 7 bases, and the junction held 12 bases outside the gene matches. CDR3 region: CASSVAKDGRGGNEQFF. As DNA, the CDR3 is TGTGCCAGCAGCGTAGCTAAGGACGGGAGGGGGGGTAATGAGCAGTTCTTC.